The clone carrying this T cell receptor beta chain was observed a single time. Its antigen is unidentified. Sequenced by immunoSEQ multiplex PCR; TCRdb stores in-frame clones only, minus some. The table has more than 100,000 clones, about 91% seen once; the top ten hold 1.5% to 2%. Germline loops: CDR1 DFQATT, CDR2 SNEGSKA (reference sequence). This CDR3 has 11 amino acids. Trimming cost V 5 bases and J 0 bases, with 1 base left between them. The data originate from a study of T cell responses to AZD1222 COVID-19 vaccine. Study-wide results and caveats: Among vaccine-associated CD4 TCRs, coverage spanned spike, with dominance at 160-218 and 743-854.

This sequence was found in an adult who received the AZD1222 COVID-19 vaccine. Sequenced here: peripheral blood, sampled 28 days after the second AZD1222 dose. V is TRBV20-1 and J is TRBJ2-2, with D hard to call. CDR3: CSAANTGELFF. DNA for the CDR3: TGCAGTGCTGCGAACACCGGGGAGCTGTTTTTT.